These 27 T cell receptor beta chains share one sample of origin, sequenced in a study of blood T cells in healthy people across ages. Then a second PCR, running about 6 to 12 cycles, was carried out with a sample-barcoded 5' primer and a J-beta primer mix. TCRdb re-called the 5' RACE reads with MiXCR, one entry per CDR3 protein. The top ten clones hold around 13% of a sample with about 1.1 million distinct CDR3 sequences, around two fifths of them seen once. Sequencing used blood. These TCRs come from a man between 18 and 29 years old in good health.

CDR3 bases: TGCGCCAGCAGTCCCCGGACTAGCGGGGGGTCACTGTACAATGAGCAGTACTTC. Its translation: CASSPRTSGGSLYNEQYF. The V gene is TRBV4-1, the J gene TRBJ2-7, with 14 bases fitting TRBD2. The CDR3 covers 18 residues. V shed 6 bases, J shed 7 bases, and the junction held 17 bases outside the gene matches. Looked up from germline, CDR1 is MGHRA and CDR2 is YSYEKL.

This clonotype was observed a handful of times. CDR3 protein: CSARSDEETQYF. The DNA of the CDR3 is TGCAGTGCTAGGTCGGATGAAGAGACCCAGTACTTC. The V and J genes are TRBV20-1 and TRBJ2-5; D unresolved. The V end was cut by 3 bases, the J end by 3 bases, with 8 bases between. The germline CDR1 and CDR2 sequences are DFQATT and SNEGSKA (reference sequence). The CDR3 is made up of 12 amino acids.

The chain combines TRBV4-2 with TRBJ2-6, with 7 bases fitting TRBD2. The V and J ends lost 2 bases and 1 base, in that order; junction bases with no gene match: 14. In germline, CDR1 is LGHNA, CDR2 YNFKEQ. CDR3 length: 20 residues. The CDR3 DNA is TGTGCCAGCAGCCAAAACGTGCCCGCTGCGGGAGCATCTGGGGCCAACGTCCTGACTTTC. Protein: CASSQNVPAAGASGANVLTF.

The rearrangement uses TRBV6-1 and TRBJ1-1; D uncertain. V gave up 7 bases and J gave up 5 bases, with 11 bases separating them. CDR1 and CDR2 from the germline V gene are MNHNS and SASEGT. The CDR3 runs to 12 residues. As DNA, the CDR3 is TGTGCCAGCAACCGGGCGGGAACTGAAGCTTTCTTT. It yields the protein CASNRAGTEAFF.

The chain employs TRBV29-1 and TRBJ1-2; D is undetermined. Germline V lookup: CDR1 SQVTM, CDR2 ANQGSEA. V lost 7 bases and J lost 8, with 17 bases in between. This CDR3 region has 12 residues. Written as DNA, the CDR3 is TGCAGCGCTCAAGACGGATCGGACGGCTACACCTTC. Translating gives CSAQDGSDGYTF.

V and J are TRBV20-1 and TRBJ2-2, with a weak D call TRBD1 (6 bases). V was trimmed by 2 bases and J by 0 bases, leaving 7 bases between them. CDR3 length equals 14 residues. Looked up from germline, CDR1 is DFQATT and CDR2 is SNEGSKA (reference sequence). The DNA for the CDR3 is TGCAGTGCTAGACAGGGGCCGAACACCGGGGAGCTGTTTTTT. This gives the protein CSARQGPNTGELFF.

Notes on this clonotype: One end of the junction is discordant with germline, which a read error may explain. This chain connects TRBV4-3 to TRBJ1-1; possible D gene TRBD1, 5 bases. Germline CDR1 LGHNA, CDR2 YSLEER. The CDR3 loop spans 15 amino acids. The CDR3 DNA reads as TGCGCCAGCAGCCAAGAGGGACCAGGGAACACTGAAACTTTCTTT. Amino acid sequence: CASSQEGPGNTETFF.

This clonotype has more than one count but fewer than ten. This rearrangement joins TRBV29-1 to TRBJ1-2; D uncertain. The V end was cut by 7 bases, the J end by 4 bases, with 13 bases between. CDR3 length equals 12 residues. CDR1 is SQVTM and CDR2 is ANQGSEA in the germline V gene. The DNA of the CDR3 is TGCAGCGCCATGCGGTCCTTCTATGGCTACACCTTC. The encoded protein is CSAMRSFYGYTF.

Comment on this clonotype: Germline is not matched at one junction end, which may reflect a read error. The V gene is TRBV9, the J gene TRBJ2-1, with D possibly being TRBD1 or TRBD2 (5 bases each). Germline CDR1 and CDR2: SGDLS and YYNGEE. CDR3 size: 15 residues. CDR3 sequence reads: CTSSPHGDGYNEQFF. The DNA for the CDR3 is TGTACCAGCAGCCCCCATGGGGACGGTTACAATGAGCAGTTCTTC. Based on the CDR3 plus reference TRBV9 and TRBJ2-1, the full variable domain is DSGVTQTPKHLITATGQRVTLRCSPRSGDLSVYWYQQSLDQGLQFLIQYYNGEERAKGNILERFSAQQFPDLHSELNLSSLELGDSALYFCTSSPHGDGYNEQFFGPGTRLTVL.

V and J are TRBV14 and TRBJ2-3; TRBD1 matches at 8 bases. The CDR3 is 17 residues long. Germline CDR1 SGHDN, CDR2 FVKESK. The junction had 16 bases not matched to a gene; V was cut back by 5 bases and J by 6 bases. The CDR3 protein is CASSEHDPGGGGDTQYF. CDR3 nucleotide sequence: TGTGCCAGCAGCGAACACGACCCAGGGGGCGGTGGGGATACGCAGTATTTT.

This sequence joins TRBV6-2 or TRBV6-3 and TRBJ2-7; TRBD1 agrees at 8 bases. Germline V gene lookup returns CDR1 MNHEY and CDR2 SVGEGT. V lost 10 bases to trimming and J lost 4 bases; unmatched junction nucleotides: 12. The length of the CDR3 is 14 residues. The CDR3, as DNA: TGTGCCATCGGACCGGGACAGGACTTATACGAGCAGTACTTC. Protein: CAIGPGQDLYEQYF.

The rearrangement joins TRBV15 to TRBJ1-4, with D perhaps TRBD1 (5 bases). The CDR3 has 14 residues. Trimming pared 7 bases from V and 4 bases from J, leaving 13 bases between. Germline values: CDR1 LNHNV, CDR2 YYDKDF (reference sequence). This CDR3 reads CATNMGLNNEKLFF. The CDR3 coding sequence is TGTGCCACCAACATGGGACTGAATAATGAAAAACTGTTTTTT.

Concerning this clonotype: One junction end disagrees with the germline gene, perhaps due to a read error. The chain has TRBV5-1 and TRBJ1-5; D is uncertain. This CDR3 is 14 amino acids long. Germline loops: CDR1 SGHRS, CDR2 YFSETQ. CDR3 bases: TGCGTCAGCAGCTTAGGTGGGAGCAATCAGCCCCAGCATTTT. This encodes CVSSLGGSNQPQHF.

This chain uses TRBV6-5 with TRBJ1-2; TRBD1 matches 9 bases. Germline loops: CDR1 MNHEY, CDR2 SVGAGI. The CDR3 is 14 amino acids. Trimming cost V 5 bases and J 8 bases; bases outside gene matches: 9. The CDR3 protein is CASSRGTGLKGYTF. CDR3 DNA sequence: TGTGCCAGCAGTCGAGGGACAGGGCTTAAGGGCTACACCTTC.

This clonotype was found a few times. J is TRBJ1-2 and V is TRBV5-1; no clear D. This CDR3 comprises 13 residues. V was shortened by 4 bases and J by 6 bases, with 13 bases between the two germline ends. Germline V gene lookup returns CDR1 SGHRS and CDR2 YFSETQ. The CDR3 sequence: CASSTLEDDGYTF. In nucleotides, the CDR3 is TGCGCCAGCAGCACTCTTGAAGATGATGGCTACACCTTC.

The chain couples TRBV7-2 to TRBJ1-5; D call uncertain. Germline V gene lookup returns CDR1 SGHTA and CDR2 FQGNSA. There are 16 residues in the CDR3. Trimming took off 1 base at V and 2 bases at J, with 12 bases between the two ends. DNA for the CDR3: TGTGCCAGCAGCTTAGTGGGTTGGCAGGGCAATCAGCCCCAGCATTTT. It yields the protein CASSLVGWQGNQPQHF.

The J gene is TRBJ1-4, the V gene TRBV7-2, with D possibly matching TRBD1 (5 bases). The V and J ends lost 5 bases and 8 bases respectively, with 24 bases between them. Germline V gene data show CDR1 as SGHTA and CDR2 as FQGNSA. The CDR3 has 17 amino acids. CDR3 sequence: CASSPQALRLGEEKLFF. The DNA of the CDR3 is TGTGCCAGCAGCCCACAGGCCCTACGTCTGGGGGAGGAAAAACTGTTTTTT.

The genes are TRBV16 and TRBJ1-6, with TRBD1 matching 9 bases. This CDR3 comprises 14 residues. Germline V gives CDR1 KGHSY, CDR2 FQNENV. With 5 bases clipped from V and 12 bases from J, the junction kept 8 bases outside the gene matches. The DNA of the CDR3 is TGTGCCAGCAGCGAGGACAGGGGCGGAGTACCCCTCCACTTT. Protein product: CASSEDRGGVPLHF.

The chain combines TRBV12-3 or TRBV12-4 with TRBJ2-5, with a possible D match to TRBD2 (7 bases). Trimming pared 6 bases from V and 2 bases from J, leaving 19 bases between. This CDR3 contains 16 residues. CDR3 in amino acids: CASSLRSAGTQETQYF. The CDR3 nucleotides read TGTGCCAGCAGCCTTCGATCAGCGGGGACACAAGAGACCCAGTACTTC.

The J gene is TRBJ2-1, the V gene TRBV5-5, with 9 bases matching TRBD2. V trimming: 2 bases; J trimming: 6 bases; junction bases outside the gene matches: 6. Germline lookup yields CDR1 SGHKS and CDR2 YYEKEE (reference sequence). The CDR3 sequence is 15 residues long. As DNA, the CDR3 is TGTGCCAGCAGCTTTTCCCTAGCGGGGATCAATGAGCAGTTCTTC. Protein: CASSFSLAGINEQFF. Based on the CDR3 plus reference TRBV5-5 and TRBJ2-1, the full variable domain is DAGVTQSPTHLIKTRGQQVTLRCSPISGHKSVSWYQQVLGQGPQFIFQYYEKEERGRGNFPDRFSARQFPNYSSELNVNALLLGDSALYLCASSFSLAGINEQFFGPGTRLTVL.

Concerning this clonotype: Relative to the germline gene, one junction end is altered; a read error may explain this. The V call is TRBV4-3, the J call TRBJ1-2; no firm D call. CDR3 length equals 14 residues. CDR1 is LGHNA, CDR2 YSLEER, per germline. The CDR3 nucleotides are TGCGCCAGCAGCCAAGACAGGCAGTACTATGGCTGCACCTTC. Encoded protein: CASSQDRQYYGCTF.

Turning to this clonotype: At one end, the junction sequence differs from germline, possibly due to a read error. The chain links TRBV20-1 to TRBJ2-7; D is tentatively TRBD1 or TRBD2 (5 bases each). This CDR3 region has 15 residues. CDR1 is DFQATT and CDR2 is SNEGSKA in the germline V gene (reference sequence). CDR3 nucleotides: TGCAGCGCTAGACTACAGGTTCCGTCCTCCTACGAGCAGTACTTC. Protein product: CSARLQVPSSYEQYF.

This clonotype was observed many times. The rearrangement joins TRBV12-3 or TRBV12-4 to TRBJ2-3; TRBD2 matches at 15 bases. After removal of 4 bases from V and 6 bases from J, the junction contained 11 bases not matched to a gene. CDR3 length: 18 residues. The CDR3 region is CASSSFFGLAGGRDTQYF. The CDR3 bases are TGTGCCAGCAGTTCCTTCTTCGGACTAGCGGGGGGGCGGGATACGCAGTATTTT.

About this clonotype itself: The junction and the germline gene differ at one end; a read error may be behind it. The chain carries TRBV5-1 and TRBJ2-5; 10 nucleotides line up with TRBD2. The CDR3 runs to 16 residues. The germline gives CDR1 SGHRS, CDR2 YFSETQ. CDR3: CASSPSGGAYEEAQYF. CDR3 sequence (DNA): TGCGCCAGCAGCCCTAGCGGGGGAGCCTACGAAGAGGCCCAGTACTTC.

The V and J genes are TRBV20-1 and TRBJ1-1; D possibly corresponds to TRBD1 (5 bases). The CDR3 extends over 13 amino acids. Germline V gene lookup returns CDR1 DFQATT and CDR2 SNEGSKA (reference sequence). Between the trimmed V and J ends, which lost 3 bases and 4 bases, there was a span of 12 bases. CDR3 region: CSASVQAGTEAFF. CDR3 in DNA: TGCAGTGCTAGTGTACAGGCCGGCACTGAAGCTTTCTTT.

This clonotype appeared a few times. V and J are TRBV14 and TRBJ2-1, with D unresolved. Trimming left V 3 bases short and J 5 bases short, with 11 bases between. CDR3 length: 14 residues. From germline, CDR1 is SGHDN and CDR2 FVKESK. CDR3 amino acids: CASSQDTNNNEQFF. The CDR3 DNA sequence: TGTGCCAGCAGCCAGGATACAAACAACAATGAGCAGTTCTTC. Based on the CDR3 plus reference TRBV14 and TRBJ2-1, the full variable domain is EAGVTQFPSHSVIEKGQTVTLRCDPISGHDNLYWYRRVMGKEIKFLLHFVKESKQDESGMPNNRFLAERTGGTYSTLKVQPAELEDSGVYFCASSQDTNNNEQFFGPGTRLTVL.

Concerning this clonotype: One end of the junction does not line up with germline, which may come from a read error. The gene calls are TRBV4-1 and TRBJ1-4; the D is unclear. Germline V CDR1 and CDR2: MGHRA, YSYEKL. The CDR3 length is 15 residues. The DNA for the CDR3 is TGCGCCGGCAGCCAGGCCTGGACGGGGAATGAAAAACTGTTTTTT. Translation: CAGSQAWTGNEKLFF.